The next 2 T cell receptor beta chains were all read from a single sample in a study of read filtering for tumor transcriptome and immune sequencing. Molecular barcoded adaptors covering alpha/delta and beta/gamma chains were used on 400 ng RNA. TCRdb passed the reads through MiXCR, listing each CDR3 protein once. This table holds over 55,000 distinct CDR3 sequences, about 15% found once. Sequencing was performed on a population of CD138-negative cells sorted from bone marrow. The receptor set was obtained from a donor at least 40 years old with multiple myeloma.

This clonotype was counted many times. The CDR3 is CASSYPGLAGYNEQFF. In nucleotides, the CDR3 is TGTGCCAGCAGTTACCCCGGACTAGCGGGGTACAATGAGCAGTTCTTC. V usage is TRBV6-5 and J usage is TRBJ2-1, with 12 nucleotides matching TRBD2. The CDR3 has 16 amino acids. Germline CDR1 reads MNHEY; CDR2 reads SVGAGI. Trimming removed 2 bases from V and 4 bases from J; junction bases left unmatched: 3.

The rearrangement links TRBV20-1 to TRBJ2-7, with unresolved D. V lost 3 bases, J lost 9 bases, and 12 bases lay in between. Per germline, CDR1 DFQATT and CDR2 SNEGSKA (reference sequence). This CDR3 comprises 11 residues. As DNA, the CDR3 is TGCAGTGCTAGTGCCCAATTCGGGCAGTACTTC. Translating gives CSASAQFGQYF.